The subject of this entry is one TCR beta chain. Its antigen target is currently unknown. No qualities accompany the bases; no much larger clone lies one base away. The donors were under 40 Caucasian individuals from Russia, aged roughly 6 to 90 years, who were systemically healthy. Each donor gave ten milliliters of peripheral blood, collected into EDTA-treated Vacutainer tubes. Ficoll-Paque density-gradient centrifugation was used to isolate PBMCs, with at least 6 million obtained per sample. Trizol reagent was used to extract total RNA from the PBMCs, yielding at least 6 micrograms per sample. For every donor, an aliquot of PBMCs went through flow cytometry to measure the percentages of naive CD45RAhigh/CD27high T cells. The sample comes from a study of blood T cells in healthy people across ages (dated by TCRdb to between 2015 and 2017). For the wider study: In model experiments, roughly one uniquely barcoded TCR beta cDNA molecule per two T cells was captured by template switching. To avoid experimental bias, donors of different ages were spread randomly across the sequencing lanes. Donors were grouped into four age groups: young (average roughly 15 years), middle-aged (roughly 37), aged (approximately 58) and long-lived (around 80). Age-related changes in TCR beta repertoire diversity were measured in the study by deep sequencing normalized with unique cDNA molecular identifiers. The study analyzed two additional independent replicas of 1 million unique cDNA reads from the same blood draw for two donors, one aged 18 to 29 and one aged 80 or older.

For CDR1 and CDR2, the germline V gene lists MNHEY and SVGEGT. V trim: 5 bases; J trim: 7 bases; unmatched bases: 10. The CDR3 has 14 amino acids, counting the end cysteine and phenylalanine. This entry keeps only the CDR3 DNA: 42 bases, framed from base 1. Preparation of the library involved 5' RACE. Reads for this sample came from an Illumina HiSeq 2500. A second roughly 6 to 11 cycle PCR used a sample-barcoded 5' primer and a J-beta primer mix. A template-switch 5' adaptor carrying 12 random nucleotides introduced a unique molecular identifier onto each TCR beta cDNA molecule. Each sample yielded at least 2.5 million CDR3-containing paired-end reads. First-strand cDNA synthesis was performed from all RNA using the Mint cDNA synthesis kit, with priming by a TRBC-specific oligonucleotide. All cDNA was treated with uracil-DNA glycosylase and then went through a first 18-cycle PCR with the universal primers M1SS and BC2_uni_R. On the authors' methods: Each sample was normalized by randomly selecting 1 million high-quality reads, each carrying a distinct molecular identifier. Instead of being binned into consensus sequences, reads that shared molecular identifiers were thrown out. MiTCR, run with a Q25 quality threshold and the strictest error-elimination algorithm, handled CDR3 identification, clonotype clustering and error correction. A nonparametric unseen species model with Euler transformation was used to estimate a lower bound on total TCR beta diversity. Using fastp trimming at Q25 and MiXCR clonotype assembly, TCRdb reanalyzed the public sequencing data and kept in-frame beta chains. CDR3 protein duplicates are merged, each entry listing the most common genes and DNA. These V and J calls derive from TCRdb rather than the authors' analysis. The sample table records about 680,000 distinct CDR3 sequences; 49% of these occur just once. In total, the top ten clones hold around a third of the sample.

Overall results and qualifications from the work: Observed TCR beta diversity per million T cells fell roughly linearly with age, and a significant reduction was already apparent by age about 43. Total diversity estimates from one million sequenced T cells were considered lower bounds and underestimates. Compared with the aged group, more naive CD4+ T cells, fewer expanded clones and increased TCR diversity were shown by the long-lived group, suggesting age selection. There was a strong correlation between observed TCR beta diversity and the percentage of naive T cells measured by flow cytometry. Because the CMV infection status of the donors was unknown, age-related changes in expanded clonotypes may potentially have been confounded. Bulk unsorted PBMC profiling prevented conclusive comparison of naive and antigen-experienced compartments.

The clonotype originates from a woman aged 55-70 years in good health. Material for sequencing was blood. Here the chain combines TRBV6-2 or TRBV6-3 and TRBJ2-7; 8 junctional bases match TRBD2. The CDR3 loop reads CASSDLAGGGEQYF. The sequenced DNA: TGTGCCAGCAGTGACCTTGCGGGAGGAGGGGAGCAGTACTTC.